These T cell receptor beta chains were read from a single sample in a study of pediatric ulcerative colitis. Sequencing used immunoSEQ multiplex PCR; TCRdb keeps in-frame clones, though not all of them. The sample holds 60,000 or so clones, about 80% seen once. Material: blood. The receptors were gathered from a boy between 10 and 17 years old with moderate ulcerative colitis. The CDR3 runs from the conserved cysteine through the conserved F or W. D genes are given only for firm matches. Size is stated for part of the rows, as once, few or many counts, or as a class when the clone is expanded.

NA,10,TRBJ1-1,NA,TRBV20-1,TGCAGTGCCGCCGGGGTTGGAGCTTTCTTT,CSAAGVGAFF
TRBD1,15,TRBJ2-5,NA,TRBV9,TGTGCCAGCAGCGTACTCCCAGGGGGCACAGAGACCCAGTACTTC,CASSVLPGGTETQYF
NA,14,TRBJ2-1,NA,TRBV7-8,TGTGCCAGCAGCTTAGGCACCAGCGGGAATGAGCAGTTCTTC,CASSLGTSGNEQFF
TRBD1,15,TRBJ2-3,NA,TRBV27,TGTGCCAGCATCGTAAACAGGGGATCCACAGATACGCAGTATTTT,CASIVNRGSTDTQYF
NA,12,TRBJ1-3,NA,TRBV6-5,TGTGCCACCACTCCAGGGCCGGGTATCATATATTTT,CATTPGPGIIYF
NA,14,TRBJ2-3,NA,TRBV9,TGTGCCAGCAGCCCGCGGACTACAACAGATACGCAGTATTTT,CASSPRTTTDTQYF
TRBD1,13,TRBJ1-2,once,TRBV6-5,TGTGCCAGCAGTTCCGCACAGGGGTTGGGCTACACCTTC,CASSSAQGLGYTF
NA,15,TRBJ2-7,NA,TRBV7-6,TGTGCCAGCAGCTTAGAGGGGGTACTCTCCTACGAGCAGTACTTC,CASSLEGVLSYEQYF
TRBD1,14,TRBJ1-2,NA,TRBV7-9,TGTGCCAGCAGCTTAAAGGGGGCCTCTCTTGGCTACACCTTC,CASSLKGASLGYTF
TRBD2,17,TRBJ2-2,NA,TRBV5-6,TGTGCCAGCAGCCTAGAATTGACTAGCGGGAACACCGGGGAGCTGTTTTTT,CASSLELTSGNTGELFF
NA,13,TRBJ1-2,NA,TRBV30,TGTGCCTGGAGTGTTGGCTACCTCCATGGCTACACCTTC,CAWSVGYLHGYTF
NA,15,TRBJ1-1,few,TRBV7-9,TGTGCCAGCAGCTTAGAATCGGGGGCCGAAAATCAGGCTTTCTTT,CASSLESGAENQAFF
NA,15,TRBJ1-1,NA,TRBV7-3,TGTGCCAGCAGCTTAGCAGGACTGGGGATCACTGAAGCTTTCTTT,CASSLAGLGITEAFF
NA,18,TRBJ1-3,NA,TRBV13,TGTGCCAGCAGCAACCGACGGGGTACAGGCTTTTTCCCGAACACCATATATTTT,CASSNRRGTGFFPNTIYF